This TCR beta chain was recorded in a study of cytomegalovirus exposure and HLA in healthy donors (dated by TCRdb to about 2017). For context, the study as a whole: An earlier analysis of approximately 640 of the donors reported 250 to 300 Gb of sequence data and 117 million unique TCR beta sequences from 150 million to 200 million T cells. HLA typing covered class I and class II loci at four-digit resolution. Typing coverage differed by locus: A, B, C, DRB1 and DQB1 were typed in roughly 629-640 donors, DQA1 in about 510, DPA1 in 606, and DPB1 in about 450. An earlier analysis of around 640 of the donors used high-throughput TCR beta sequencing to judge whether each TCR beta V gene segment behaved as functional or pseudogenic. Genome-wide SNP genotypes for about 55% of the roughly 670 donors were used in a later genetic analysis, which treated that subset as a discovery cohort. Of the roughly 420 genotyped donors, 81% were placed in the genetic ancestry cluster associated with self-reported Caucasian donors. Donor age, sex, ethnicity and CMV serostatus were collected together with the repertoire data. Across 300 to 500 genotyped donors of the cohort, an average of about 240,000 unique TCR beta nucleotide sequences per donor were sequenced, and approximately 19% of those sequences were non-productive. The study used immunosequencing to profile the T cell repertoires of hundreds of subjects and linked those repertoires to cytomegalovirus serostatus. To predict cytomegalovirus infection status, the study brought together high-throughput TCR immunosequencing, statistical association of individual TCRs with disease status, and machine learning. The study aimed to test whether signatures of past pathogen exposure could be identified by cataloging public T cell receptors. A separate validation cohort of about 110 different subjects was used in addition to the 666-subject first cohort. Rather than using new phenotypic data, the later analysis identified candidate immune exposures from TCR beta sequences and from how often those sequences occurred across donors. Several DR-DQ haplotypes were treated as single units for association and clustering because of strong linkage in the cohort. About 280 gigabases of sequencing data and around 87 million unique TCR sequences were included in an early release covering roughly 600 HLA-typed donors. Every discovery cohort repertoire had been produced on one sequencing platform. To study patterns of TCR occurrence, a later analysis re-analyzed previously published TCR beta repertoires from under 750 donors and added high-resolution HLA genotyping.

The library was built by means of the immunoSEQ multiplex PCR assay. The multiplex PCR relied on a mix of 60 forward primers for TCR Vbeta segments and 13 reverse primers for TCR Jbeta segments. The CDR3 region of rearranged TCR beta genes was amplified from genomic DNA by a multiplex PCR assay. On the Illumina HiSeq System, the amplified TCR beta libraries were sequenced as 87-base-pair reads. As for the original processing: A later analysis counted about 80 million unique TCR beta chains across the 640 or so repertoires, and 9 million to 14 million of these chains were shared by at least two donors. To remove PCR and sequencing errors, raw reads were error-corrected and collapsed into unique sequences using a nearest-neighbor algorithm that merged closely related sequences. Alignment of CDR3 sequences to IMGT reference sequences was used to assign V, D and J gene segments. For a sequence to be retained, a match of at least six nucleotides was required to both a V gene segment and a J gene segment. Rearrangements were classified as productive when the CDR3 lacked stop codons and remained in frame with V and J, and all other rearrangements were classified as non-productive. CDR3 was defined according to IMGT convention as the region running from the second conserved V-encoded cysteine to the conserved J-encoded phenylalanine. The earlier analysis of 450 to 750 of the donors excluded any sequence lacking an unambiguous match to a single V gene segment. In an earlier analysis of around 600 of the donors, V segments were called functional above 56.7% productive rearrangements and were called segregating when the between-donor standard deviation exceeded 5%. To diagnose cytomegalovirus status from the catalog of TCR beta chain sequences, a statistical classification framework was built. In a later analysis, TCR nucleotide sequences were compared against IMGT/GENE-DB human TR gene sequences so that V and J genes could be assigned. A later analysis assigned CDR3 sequences and most-parsimonious VDJ recombination scenarios with the TCRdist pipeline. In a later analysis, every TCR beta chain was defined by the combination of its CDR3 amino acid sequence and its V-gene family, and reads without a unique V-gene family were dropped. A later analysis removed 550 to 650 highly shared, low-generation-probability nucleotide sequences to deal with suspected cross-contamination and a sequencing artifact. In a later analysis, a clonal expansion index was calculated for each public chain from normalized within-repertoire ranks of inferred template counts. In a later analysis, generation probabilities were computed using a VDJ recombination model fitted to out-of-frame rearrangements, and the results were checked against IGoR. In a later analysis, hypergeometric tests were used to score TCR-TCR, TCR-HLA and TCR-CMV co-occurrence, with a repertoire-size bias correction applied to TCR pairs. To estimate false discovery rates, a later analysis permuted the HLA or CMV assignments 20 times. A later analysis grouped co-occurring TCRs with DBSCAN, adding TCRdist sequence similarity when clustering within HLA-allele-positive subsets. Co-occurrence clustering excluded repertoires with fewer than 30,000 or more than 120,000 public chains, plus five with anomalous nucleotide sharing. Entries here come from immuneACCESS through TCRdb and include only in-frame sequences with V and J called. Some clones fail to appear in such tables; in the studies checked, an unresolved V gene covers under half of the shortfall, and the cause of the remainder is unknown. V, J and clone size reflect that table, while D and trimming were determined from the DNA. For this sample the table gives some 96,000 clones, of which 76% were detected only once. In total, the top ten clones hold 15% to 20% of the sample.

CDR1 and CDR2 (SGHNT, YYREEE) derive from the germline V gene (reference sequence). From V the trimming removes 4 bases and from J it removes 0 bases, while the gene matches leave 6 bases of the junction unaccounted for. The CDR3 spans 15 residues, from the cysteine through the phenylalanine. CDR3 DNA is the only sequence kept; it has 45 bases, read in frame from the first base. Only one count was recorded for this clone. No cognate antigen has been identified for it. The input lacks base qualities; no much larger clone sits a single base away. The cohort was made up of approximately 700 healthy bone marrow donors. All cohort members were sampled while nominally healthy, although unrecorded immune exposures were likely present. The donor was CMV seropositive and belonged to the group of 250 to 350 seropositive cohort members. A peripheral blood sample was collected from each donor, and TCR beta sequencing was performed on peripheral blood mononuclear cells. The Qiagen DNeasy Blood Extraction Kit was used to extract genomic DNA from the blood cell samples.

Study-wide findings and limitations: CMV serostatus was the only immune exposure information available for the cohort. Most TCR sequences were seen in very few donors, while some public TCRs were found in many individuals. Because HLA typing was missing for some donors at each locus, association tests included only the typed subset. In vitro tests confirmed that a few of the cytomegalovirus-associated TCR beta chains recognize cytomegalovirus antigens. Roughly uniform sequencing depth across donors was assumed in presence/absence analyses, although this assumption may not hold. According to a later analysis, most CMV-associated TCR beta chains appeared to be HLA-restricted, and the HLA associations seemed to be driven largely by CMV exposure. A cluster of highly shared sequence variants was judged likely to be a technical artifact of the sequencing pipeline. A later analysis found that TCR association rates varied across HLA loci, with DRB1 alleles showing the most associated TCRs and HLA-C alleles the fewest. According to a later genetic analysis, donors in an Asian-associated ancestry cluster had fewer N-insertions in productive TCRs than the approximately 670-donor mean. The earlier analysis of approximately 540 of the donors excluded approximately 15 rarely observed V segments, including chromosome 9 orphons, because counts were too low. Some IMGT-functional V segments, including TRBV6-2 and TRBV6-3, could not be told apart with the 87-base-pair reads, so those segments were excluded. A later genetic analysis associated a missense DCLRE1C variant with V-gene and J-gene trimming of TCR beta chains, and an independent cohort replicated the association. Compared with equally common non-associated chains, HLA-associated TCR beta chains in a later analysis were more clonally expanded and had lower generation probabilities. The classifier was reported to diagnose cytomegalovirus status with high specificity and sensitivity in both the original cohort and the validation cohort. The study listed over 150 TCR beta chains as associated with cytomegalovirus. Linkage disequilibrium might explain the correlated functional status among segregating V segments, but an unknown experimental factor could not be ruled out. In a later analysis, several top co-occurrence clusters were reported to appear linked to parvovirus B19, influenza, CMV and Epstein-Barr virus. Specific HLA alleles were associated with about 17,000 TCR beta sequences at a false discovery rate of 0.05 in a later analysis. In this cohort, only TCR beta chains were sequenced, and detectable features were limited by the absence of alpha or paired-chain data. According to the authors, the approach could potentially be generalized to other disease states and immunological phenotypes. Strong co-occurrence of HLA alleles, especially DR and DQ, made assigning TCR associations to individual alleles difficult. An earlier analysis of approximately 530 of the donors showed that most TCR beta V segments appeared in productive rearrangements either about 87% or about 30% of the time, which broadly matched IMGT annotations. A further reported finding was that TCR beta sequences accurately predicted the HLA-A and HLA-B alleles for most subjects in the first cohort.

The receptor was isolated from a woman aged 55 to 70 in good health and CMV-seropositive. The sequence is built from TRBV5-4 and TRBJ1-2; 7 bases in between match TRBD1. Sequencing was done on a sample of PBMCs. CDR3 region: CASSAQGISNYGYTF. The DNA sequence is as follows: TGTGCCAGCAGCGCACAGGGGATCTCTAACTATGGCTACACCTTC.